These 3 T cell receptor beta chains originate from one sample sequenced in a study of shared clonotypes between healthy human individuals. The repertoire was sequenced with immunoSEQ multiplex PCR; TCRdb's copy has only in-frame clones and lacks some. Counted here are approximately 2.3 million clones, 90% to 95% occurring once; the ten biggest clones make up about 0.39%. The sequenced material came from naive CD4+ T cells from PBMCs. Specified subset: CD45RA+ positively selected. The receptors derive from a man aged 18-30 years in good health. Some clones in this sample may be carry-over from other donors' samples.

V gene TRBV28 combines with J gene TRBJ2-7; 9 nucleotides match TRBD1. The CDR3 consists of 14 residues. V lost 8 bases and J lost 4; bases outside the gene matches: 9. Germline assignment: CDR1 MDHEN and CDR2 SYDVKM. The CDR3 nucleotides read TGTGCCAGCCGGGAGACAGGGGGGACGTACGAGCAGTACTTC. Residues: CASRETGGTYEQYF.

CDR3 sequence reads: CASSLVGSLYDNEQFF. DNA for the CDR3: TGTGCCAGCAGCTTAGTAGGCTCCCTCTACGACAATGAGCAGTTCTTC. The gene calls are TRBV7-2 and TRBJ2-1, with D uncertain. V lost 1 base and J lost 5, with 15 bases in between. Germline values: CDR1 SGHTA, CDR2 FQGNSA. This CDR3 has 16 residues. Full variable domain (missing parts from reference TRBV7-2 and TRBJ2-1): GAGVSQSPSNKVTEKGKDVELRCDPISGHTALYWYRQSLGQGLEFLIYFQGNSAPDKSGLPSDRFSAERTGGSVSTLTIQRTQQEDSAVYLCASSLVGSLYDNEQFFGPGTRLTVL.

The chain combines TRBV6-5 with TRBJ1-5; 9 bases are a match to TRBD1. V gave up 6 bases and J gave up 2 bases; unmatched junction bases: 5. The CDR3 totals 15 residues. Germline loops: CDR1 MNHEY, CDR2 SVGAGI. As DNA, the CDR3 is TGTGCCAGCAGACGTGACAGGGGGGGCAATCAGCCCCAGCATTTT. Protein sequence: CASRRDRGGNQPQHF.